This is a list of T cell receptor beta chains from one sample in a study of regulatory T cells in long-lasting Graves disease. TCRdb re-derived calls from the multiplex PCR reads in MiXCR, one entry per CDR3 protein. Here the sample spans a few hundred thousand distinct CDR3 sequences, around a fifth being singletons. The sample consisted of peripheral blood mononuclear cells (PBMCs), taken when the disease was refractory, from a patient treated with antithyroid drugs. The source is a female donor with Graves disease. Each CDR3 is given with its conserved first and last residue. The order of the fields is D gene, clone size, J gene, V gene, CDR3 protein, CDR3 DNA. The D gene is left open where the match is weak. Rows give clone size only sometimes, using once, few, many, or a class for an expanded clone.

TRBD1,few,TRBJ2-7,TRBV30,CAWSATGRGEQYF,TGTGCCTGGAGTGCGACAGGGAGAGGGGAGCAGTACTTC
NA,many,TRBJ1-2,TRBV28,CASTPGGANYGYTF,TGTGCCAGCACCCCGGGGGGTGCTAACTATGGCTACACCTTC
TRBD1,many,TRBJ2-7,TRBV6-1,CASSGGQGLNF,TGTGCCAGCAGTGGGGGACAGGGGTTGAACTTC
TRBD1,NA,TRBJ1-1,TRBV28,CASSLGTGGRAEAFF,TGTGCCAGCAGTCTAGGGACAGGGGGCAGGGCTGAAGCTTTCTTT
NA,many,TRBJ1-4,TRBV6-5,CASSYSGATNEKLFF,TGTGCCAGCAGTTACTCGGGGGCAACTAATGAAAAACTGTTTTTT
NA,many,TRBJ1-6,TRBV7-2,CATGISNSPLHF,TGTGCCACCGGAATATCTAATTCACCCCTCCACTTT
NA,many,TRBJ1-1,TRBV30,CAWVLWNTEAFF,TGTGCCTGGGTCCTGTGGAACACTGAAGCTTTCTTT
TRBD1,many,TRBJ1-2,TRBV5-4,CASSTGTEYGYTF,TGTGCCAGCAGCACAGGGACAGAGTATGGCTACACCTTC
TRBD1,many,TRBJ2-5,TRBV15,CATSRERSGGRETQYF,TGTGCCACCAGCAGAGAGCGCTCAGGGGGCCGGGAGACCCAGTACTTC
TRBD1,NA,TRBJ1-2,TRBV19,CASRRIGTGEDGYTF,TGTGCCAGTAGACGGATAGGGACAGGGGAGGATGGCTACACCTTC
NA,many,TRBJ1-2,TRBV29-1,CSVGQDLNYGYTF,TGCAGCGTTGGCCAGGACCTTAACTATGGCTACACCTTC
NA,NA,TRBJ1-1,TRBV6-2/TRBV6-3,CASSYFQGKAFF,TGTGCCAGCAGTTACTTTCAGGGAAAAGCTTTCTTT
NA,many,TRBJ1-5,TRBV6-1,CASSEVGWYSNQPQHF,TGTGCCAGCAGTGAAGTCGGGTGGTATAGCAATCAGCCCCAGCATTTT